This T cell receptor beta chain was profiled in a study of T-cell reconstitution after alpha-beta-depleted transplantation in children. Unique molecular identifiers were built into the TCRbeta library. TCRdb ran MiXCR on the PCR reads and lists one entry per CDR3 protein. The sample includes a few hundred thousand distinct CDR3 sequences, around 10% of them seen just once. This CDR3 has 15 amino acids. CDR1 is SEHNR, CDR2 FQNEAQ, per germline (reference sequence). J gave up 8 bases and V 0 bases, and 6 bases lay outside the gene matches. This clonotype has more than one count but fewer than ten. The J gene is TRBJ2-1, the V gene TRBV7-9; TRBD2 matches 8 bases. Sample: PBMCs from the stem cell graft donor, taken from the stem cell graft. The receptor comes from a human donor who donated a stem cell graft to a child with acute lymphoblastic leukemia. CDR3 coding DNA: TGTGCCAGCAGCTTAGCTGGCGGGAGGAGGGATGAGCAGTTCTTC. It yields the protein CASSLAGGRRDEQFF.